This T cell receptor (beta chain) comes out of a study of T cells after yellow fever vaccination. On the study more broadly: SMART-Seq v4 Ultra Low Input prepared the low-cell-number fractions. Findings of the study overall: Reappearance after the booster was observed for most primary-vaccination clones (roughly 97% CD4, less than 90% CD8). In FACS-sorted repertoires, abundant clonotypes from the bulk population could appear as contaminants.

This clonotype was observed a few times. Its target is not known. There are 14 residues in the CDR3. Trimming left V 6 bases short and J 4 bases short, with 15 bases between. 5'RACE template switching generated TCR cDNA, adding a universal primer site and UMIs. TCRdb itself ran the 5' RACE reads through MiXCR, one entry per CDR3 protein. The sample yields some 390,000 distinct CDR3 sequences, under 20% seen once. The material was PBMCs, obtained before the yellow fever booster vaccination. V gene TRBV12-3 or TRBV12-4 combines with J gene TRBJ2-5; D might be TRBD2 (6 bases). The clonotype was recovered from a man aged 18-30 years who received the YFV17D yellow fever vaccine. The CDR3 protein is CASRPSGGRETQYF. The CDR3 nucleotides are TGTGCCAGCAGACCTAGTGGGGGGAGAGAGACCCAGTACTTC.